A selection of T cell receptor beta chains follows, all from one sample in a study of blood T cell repertoires in COVID-19. Sequencing was performed with immunoSEQ multiplex PCR; in TCRdb, only in-frame clones are kept and a portion is missing. The sample records around 700,000 clones, 85% to 90% being singletons. The sequenced sample consisted of peripheral blood. Receptors originate from a woman in her late teens or twenties with acute or convalescent COVID-19. Both conserved end residues are part of each CDR3. Fields, in order: clone size, D gene, J gene, V gene, CDR3 protein, CDR3 DNA. The D gene is left open where the match is weak. Expanded clones get a size class; other rows say once, few or many, or leave the size out.

clone_size: NA
d_call: TRBD2
j_call: TRBJ2-1
v_call: TRBV5-8
cdr3_aa: CASRLAGYNEQFF
cdr3_nt: TGTGCCAGCAGACTAGCGGGCTACAATGAGCAGTTCTTC

clone_size: NA
d_call: NA
j_call: TRBJ1-5
v_call: TRBV5-1
cdr3_aa: CASSLSGNQPQHF
cdr3_nt: TGCGCCAGCAGCTTATCGGGCAATCAGCCCCAGCATTTT

clone_size: NA
d_call: NA
j_call: TRBJ1-2
v_call: TRBV5-5
cdr3_aa: CASGHSLGQGYGYTF
cdr3_nt: TGTGCCAGCGGCCACAGTCTCGGCCAGGGCTATGGCTACACCTTC

clone_size: few
d_call: NA
j_call: TRBJ1-3
v_call: TRBV20-1
cdr3_aa: CSARGPTIYF
cdr3_nt: TGCAGTGCTAGAGGTCCTACCATATATTTT

clone_size: NA
d_call: TRBD1
j_call: TRBJ1-1
v_call: TRBV5-5
cdr3_aa: CASSWDRPSNTEAFF
cdr3_nt: TGTGCCAGCAGCTGGGACAGACCATCCAACACTGAAGCTTTCTTT

clone_size: NA
d_call: NA
j_call: TRBJ1-2
v_call: TRBV19
cdr3_aa: CATHPTPDRFYGYTF
cdr3_nt: TGTGCCACCCACCCAACTCCGGACAGATTCTATGGCTACACCTTC

clone_size: NA
d_call: NA
j_call: TRBJ1-1
v_call: TRBV25-1
cdr3_aa: CASSMGLGAFF
cdr3_nt: TGTGCCAGCAGTATGGGACTTGGAGCTTTCTTT

clone_size: NA
d_call: NA
j_call: TRBJ1-1
v_call: TRBV5-1
cdr3_aa: CASSLVAGTEAFF
cdr3_nt: TGCGCCAGCAGCTTGGTTGCGGGGACTGAAGCTTTCTTT

clone_size: NA
d_call: TRBD1
j_call: TRBJ1-6
v_call: TRBV14
cdr3_aa: CASSLSRGQSPLHF
cdr3_nt: TGTGCCAGCAGCCTCAGCAGGGGGCAATCACCCCTCCACTTT

clone_size: NA
d_call: NA
j_call: TRBJ2-1
v_call: TRBV9
cdr3_aa: CASSVGAPGEQFF
cdr3_nt: TGTGCCAGCAGCGTAGGAGCTCCAGGTGAGCAGTTCTTC

clone_size: NA
d_call: NA
j_call: TRBJ2-2
v_call: TRBV7-3
cdr3_aa: CASSSPTGVTGELFF
cdr3_nt: TGTGCCAGCAGCTCCCCGACAGGCGTCACCGGGGAGCTGTTTTTT

clone_size: once
d_call: NA
j_call: TRBJ1-2
v_call: TRBV7-2
cdr3_aa: CASSPDRNYGYTF
cdr3_nt: TGTGCCAGCAGCCCAGACAGAAACTATGGCTACACCTTC

clone_size: NA
d_call: NA
j_call: TRBJ1-2
v_call: TRBV3-1/TRBV3-2
cdr3_aa: CASSQYRVGYTF
cdr3_nt: TGTGCCAGCAGCCAGTACAGGGTCGGCTACACCTTC

clone_size: NA
d_call: NA
j_call: TRBJ1-3
v_call: TRBV11-3
cdr3_aa: CASSTRGAGNTIYF
cdr3_nt: TGTGCCAGCAGCACCCGGGGTGCTGGAAACACCATATATTTT

clone_size: NA
d_call: TRBD1
j_call: TRBJ1-4
v_call: TRBV2
cdr3_aa: CASIGQGRVLDEKLFF
cdr3_nt: TGTGCCAGCATTGGACAGGGGAGGGTTTTGGATGAAAAACTGTTTTTT

clone_size: NA
d_call: TRBD1
j_call: TRBJ1-2
v_call: TRBV9
cdr3_aa: CASSPTSDRKTNYGYTF
cdr3_nt: TGTGCCAGCAGCCCTACCTCGGACAGGAAAACTAACTATGGCTACACCTTC

clone_size: NA
d_call: NA
j_call: TRBJ2-1
v_call: TRBV11-3
cdr3_aa: CASSSQNNEQFF
cdr3_nt: TGTGCCAGCAGCTCACAGAACAATGAGCAGTTCTTC

clone_size: NA
d_call: TRBD1
j_call: TRBJ1-5
v_call: TRBV9
cdr3_aa: CASSVPSEDRVRQPQHF
cdr3_nt: TGTGCCAGCAGCGTACCTTCTGAGGACAGGGTTCGGCAGCCCCAGCATTTT

clone_size: NA
d_call: NA
j_call: TRBJ1-1
v_call: TRBV5-1
cdr3_aa: CASSSDRTYTEAFF
cdr3_nt: TGCGCCAGCAGCTCCGACAGGACCTACACTGAAGCTTTCTTT

clone_size: NA
d_call: TRBD1
j_call: TRBJ1-2
v_call: TRBV29-1
cdr3_aa: CSASTGATNYGYTF
cdr3_nt: TGCAGCGCCTCAACAGGGGCGACTAACTATGGCTACACCTTC

clone_size: NA
d_call: TRBD1
j_call: TRBJ1-1
v_call: TRBV7-3
cdr3_aa: CASSLTPARTGLMGAFF
cdr3_nt: TGTGCCAGCAGCTTAACTCCCGCTCGGACAGGCCTAATGGGAGCTTTCTTT

clone_size: NA
d_call: NA
j_call: TRBJ2-3
v_call: TRBV4-1
cdr3_aa: CASSHILDTQYF
cdr3_nt: TGCGCCAGCAGCCATATTTTGGATACGCAGTATTTT

clone_size: NA
d_call: TRBD2
j_call: TRBJ2-5
v_call: TRBV3-1/TRBV3-2
cdr3_aa: CASSLLAGGQETQYF
cdr3_nt: TGTGCCAGCAGCCTACTAGCGGGGGGCCAAGAGACCCAGTACTTC

clone_size: once
d_call: TRBD1
j_call: TRBJ1-2
v_call: TRBV7-2
cdr3_aa: CASSLEAGGWFYGYTF
cdr3_nt: TGTGCCAGCAGCTTAGAGGCAGGGGGCTGGTTTTATGGCTACACCTTC

clone_size: NA
d_call: NA
j_call: TRBJ1-3
v_call: TRBV2
cdr3_aa: CASSEGLLSGNTIYF
cdr3_nt: TGTGCCAGCAGTGAAGGGCTTCTCTCTGGAAACACCATATATTTT

clone_size: once
d_call: NA
j_call: TRBJ1-1
v_call: TRBV5-1
cdr3_aa: CASSLGGVAEAFF
cdr3_nt: TGCGCCAGCAGCTTGGGCGGGGTGGCTGAAGCTTTCTTT

clone_size: NA
d_call: NA
j_call: TRBJ1-3
v_call: TRBV6-1
cdr3_aa: CASSESRPGGNTIYF
cdr3_nt: TGTGCCAGCAGTGAATCCCGGCCAGGCGGAAACACCATATATTTT

clone_size: NA
d_call: NA
j_call: TRBJ1-1
v_call: TRBV14
cdr3_aa: CASSPFGWNTEAFF
cdr3_nt: TGTGCCAGCAGCCCCTTCGGGTGGAACACTGAAGCTTTCTTT

clone_size: NA
d_call: TRBD1
j_call: TRBJ1-1
v_call: TRBV7-3
cdr3_aa: CASSSETGPATEAFF
cdr3_nt: TGTGCCAGCAGCTCGGAGACAGGGCCCGCGACTGAAGCTTTCTTT

clone_size: NA
d_call: TRBD1
j_call: TRBJ1-4
v_call: TRBV15
cdr3_aa: CATSRDRGEKLFF
cdr3_nt: TGTGCCACCAGTCGGGACAGGGGTGAAAAACTGTTTTTT

clone_size: NA
d_call: NA
j_call: TRBJ1-6
v_call: TRBV9
cdr3_aa: CASSVREGNSPLHF
cdr3_nt: TGTGCCAGCAGCGTAAGGGAGGGGAATTCACCCCTCCACTTT

clone_size: NA
d_call: NA
j_call: TRBJ1-5
v_call: TRBV19
cdr3_aa: CASSIHRESNQPQHF
cdr3_nt: TGTGCCAGTAGTATACACAGGGAAAGCAATCAGCCCCAGCATTTT

clone_size: NA
d_call: NA
j_call: TRBJ1-1
v_call: TRBV4-1
cdr3_aa: CASSQDNGQPATEAFF
cdr3_nt: TGCGCCAGCAGCCAAGATAATGGGCAGCCAGCCACTGAAGCTTTCTTT

clone_size: once
d_call: NA
j_call: TRBJ2-1
v_call: TRBV24-1
cdr3_aa: CATSDFRNEQFF
cdr3_nt: TGTGCCACCAGTGATTTTCGCAATGAGCAGTTCTTC

clone_size: NA
d_call: TRBD1
j_call: TRBJ1-2
v_call: TRBV4-1
cdr3_aa: CASSPGTGGRYGYTF
cdr3_nt: TGCGCCAGCAGCCCGGGGACAGGGGGACGCTATGGCTACACCTTC

clone_size: NA
d_call: TRBD1
j_call: TRBJ2-2
v_call: TRBV7-9
cdr3_aa: CASSLLPGQGFITGELFF
cdr3_nt: TGTGCCAGCAGCTTATTACCGGGACAGGGATTTATCACCGGGGAGCTGTTTTTT

clone_size: NA
d_call: TRBD1
j_call: TRBJ2-2
v_call: TRBV19
cdr3_aa: CASSTLQGGGELFF
cdr3_nt: TGTGCCAGTAGTACACTACAGGGGGGCGGGGAGCTGTTTTTT

clone_size: NA
d_call: NA
j_call: TRBJ1-1
v_call: TRBV29-1
cdr3_aa: CSANTAEAFF
cdr3_nt: TGCAGCGCAAATACGGCTGAAGCTTTCTTT

clone_size: NA
d_call: TRBD2
j_call: TRBJ2-4
v_call: TRBV14
cdr3_aa: CASSQTGGDKNIQYF
cdr3_nt: TGTGCCAGCAGCCAGACGGGGGGGGACAAAAACATTCAGTACTTC

clone_size: NA
d_call: NA
j_call: TRBJ2-2
v_call: TRBV11-3
cdr3_aa: CASSLDTSGGDTGELFF
cdr3_nt: TGTGCCAGCAGCTTAGATACCTCGGGGGGCGACACCGGGGAGCTGTTTTTT

clone_size: NA
d_call: NA
j_call: TRBJ1-1
v_call: TRBV29-1
cdr3_aa: CSVLQGGTEAFF
cdr3_nt: TGCAGCGTCCTCCAGGGTGGGACTGAAGCTTTCTTT

clone_size: NA
d_call: NA
j_call: TRBJ2-3
v_call: TRBV12-5
cdr3_aa: CASGPRGATDTQYF
cdr3_nt: TGTGCTAGTGGTCCCCGCGGGGCCACAGATACGCAGTATTTT